The clone carrying this T cell receptor beta chain was found many times. The sample is drawn from a study of early T cells in non-severe SARS-CoV-2 infection. Trimming removed 2 bases at V and 2 bases at J, with 10 bases between. Germline CDR1 reads SQVTM; CDR2 reads ANQGSEA. This CDR3 comprises 13 residues. From the 5' RACE reads, TCRdb called clonotypes with MiXCR, one entry per CDR3 protein. The sample consists of about 70,000 distinct CDR3 sequences, 3.5% to 6% of them appearing once. The TCR was taken from an adult who was a healthcare worker with PCR-confirmed SARS-CoV-2 infection or an uninfected control (not recorded which). The donor label of this sample is uncertain. The genes are TRBV29-1 and TRBJ2-7; possible D gene TRBD1, 6 bases. The sample consisted of whole blood, taken at baseline. CDR3 sequence reads: CSVETGSAYEQYF. The CDR3 nucleotides are TGCAGCGTTGAAACAGGGTCTGCCTACGAGCAGTACTTC.